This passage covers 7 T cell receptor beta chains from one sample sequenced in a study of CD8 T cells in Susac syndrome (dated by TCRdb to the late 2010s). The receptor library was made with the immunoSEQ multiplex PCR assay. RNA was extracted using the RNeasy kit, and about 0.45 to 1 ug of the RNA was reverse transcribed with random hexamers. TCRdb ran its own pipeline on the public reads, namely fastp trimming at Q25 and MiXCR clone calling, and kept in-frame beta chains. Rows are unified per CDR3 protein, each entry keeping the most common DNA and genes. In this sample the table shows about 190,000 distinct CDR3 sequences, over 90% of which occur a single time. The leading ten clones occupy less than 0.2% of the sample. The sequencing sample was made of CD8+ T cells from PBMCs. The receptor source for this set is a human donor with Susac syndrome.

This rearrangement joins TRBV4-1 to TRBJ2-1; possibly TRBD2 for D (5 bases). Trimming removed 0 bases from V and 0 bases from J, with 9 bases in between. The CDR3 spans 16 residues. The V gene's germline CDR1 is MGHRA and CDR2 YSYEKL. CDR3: CASSQEEASSYNEQFF. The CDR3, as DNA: TGCGCCAGCAGCCAAGAGGAGGCGAGCTCCTACAATGAGCAGTTCTTC.

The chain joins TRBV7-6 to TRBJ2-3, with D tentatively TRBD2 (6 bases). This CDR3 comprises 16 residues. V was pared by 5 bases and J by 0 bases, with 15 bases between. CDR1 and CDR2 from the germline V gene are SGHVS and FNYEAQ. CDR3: CASSPAGTRSTDTQYF. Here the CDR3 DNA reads TGTGCCAGCAGCCCTGCGGGGACTCGTAGCACAGATACGCAGTATTTT.

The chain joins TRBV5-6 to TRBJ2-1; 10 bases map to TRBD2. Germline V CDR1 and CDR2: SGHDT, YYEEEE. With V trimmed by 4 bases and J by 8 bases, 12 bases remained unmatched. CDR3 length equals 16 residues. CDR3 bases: TGTGCCAGCAGCCGGGAGCGGGGGGGTGGCTTGGATGAGCAGTTCTTC. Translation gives CASSRERGGGLDEQFF.

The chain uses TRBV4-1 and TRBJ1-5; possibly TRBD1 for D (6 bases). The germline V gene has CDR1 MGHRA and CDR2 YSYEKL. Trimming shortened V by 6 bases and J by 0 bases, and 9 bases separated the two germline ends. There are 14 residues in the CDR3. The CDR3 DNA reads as TGCGCCAGCAGTAGGGGGATTAGCAATCAGCCCCAGCATTTT. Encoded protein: CASSRGISNQPQHF.

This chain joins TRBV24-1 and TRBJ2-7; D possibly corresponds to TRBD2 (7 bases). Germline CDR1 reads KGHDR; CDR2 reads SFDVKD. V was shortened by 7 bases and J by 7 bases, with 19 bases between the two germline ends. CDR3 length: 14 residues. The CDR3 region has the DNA TGTGCCACCAGCCCGGGGAGGGGGGGCGGAGAGCAGTACTTC. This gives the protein CATSPGRGGGEQYF.

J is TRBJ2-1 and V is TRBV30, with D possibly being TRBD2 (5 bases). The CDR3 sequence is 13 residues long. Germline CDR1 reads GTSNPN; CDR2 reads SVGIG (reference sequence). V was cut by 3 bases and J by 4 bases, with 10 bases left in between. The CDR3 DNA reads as TGTGCCTGGAGGAGCGGACCTTACAATGAGCAGTTCTTC. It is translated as CAWRSGPYNEQFF.

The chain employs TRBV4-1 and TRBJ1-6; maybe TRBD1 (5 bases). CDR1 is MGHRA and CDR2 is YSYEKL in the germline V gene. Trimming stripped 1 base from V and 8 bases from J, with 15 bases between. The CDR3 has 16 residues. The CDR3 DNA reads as TGCGCCAGCAGCCAAGCGTGGACACTTGGCGATTCACCCCTCCACTTT. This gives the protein CASSQAWTLGDSPLHF.